The 21 T cell receptor beta chains reported below all come from one sample, sequenced in a study of blood T cell repertoires in COVID-19. Method: immunoSEQ multiplex PCR; TCRdb's copy keeps in-frame clones and lacks some. The sample includes about 170,000 clones, approximately 90% of them seen just once. The sequenced sample consisted of peripheral blood. Receptors were obtained from a woman over 75 in a cohort sampled during active or convalescent COVID-19.

The gene calls are TRBV2 and TRBJ2-5, with TRBD2 identical over 12 bases. Germline V gene data show CDR1 as SNHLY and CDR2 as FYNNEI. The V gene end was trimmed by 0 bases and the J gene end by 3 bases; junction bases not matched to a gene: 17. The length of the CDR3 is 21 residues. CDR3 DNA: TGTGCCAGCAGTGAAGCGCTCGGTGTAGTATCTACTAGCGGGAGGAAAGAGACCCAGTACTTC. Residues: CASSEALGVVSTSGRKETQYF.

This rearrangement joins TRBV9 to TRBJ1-4, with 9 nucleotides matching TRBD1. The V and J ends lost 3 bases and 8 bases, in that order; junction bases with no gene match: 8. The CDR3 totals 15 residues. Per germline, CDR1 SGDLS and CDR2 YYNGEE. Here the CDR3 reads CASSALQGANEKLFF. In nucleotides, the CDR3 is TGTGCCAGCAGCGCCTTACAGGGGGCGAACGAAAAACTGTTTTTT.

V and J are TRBV5-4 and TRBJ2-1; possibly TRBD1 for D (6 bases). Germline assignment: CDR1 SGHNT and CDR2 YYREEE (reference sequence). The length of the CDR3 is 15 residues. V dropped 10 bases and J dropped 0 bases, with 17 bases sitting between them. The CDR3 spells CAGFTTGSSYNEQFF. Here the CDR3 DNA reads TGTGCCGGATTTACTACAGGGAGCTCCTACAATGAGCAGTTCTTC.

The rearrangement joins TRBV5-1 to TRBJ1-2; D may be TRBD1 (6 bases). Germline lookup yields CDR1 SGHRS and CDR2 YFSETQ. This CDR3 has 14 amino acids. Trimming took off 5 bases at V and 7 bases at J, with 18 bases between the two ends. Written as DNA, the CDR3 is TGCGCCAGCAGAGGTTGGCAGGGGCTCTCTGGCTACACCTTC. Protein: CASRGWQGLSGYTF.

This chain joins TRBV6-5 and TRBJ1-2, with no clear D. The CDR3 length is 14 residues. Germline V gene lookup returns CDR1 MNHEY and CDR2 SVGAGI. Deletions cut 0 bases from V and 4 bases from J, with 9 bases between. In nucleotides, the CDR3 is TGTGCCAGCAGTTACTCCGACAACCTCTATGGCTACACCTTC. Encoded protein: CASSYSDNLYGYTF.

The rearrangement links TRBV7-8 to TRBJ2-5, with TRBD2 identical over 14 bases. There are 19 residues in the CDR3. Germline V lookup: CDR1 SGHVS, CDR2 FQNEAQ. Trimming at V came to 1 base and at J to 4 bases, leaving 11 bases not matched to a gene. CDR3 DNA sequence: TGTGCCAGCAGCTTAGAGGGGGGACTAGCGGGAGTCTATCGAGAGACCCAGTACTTC. It codes for CASSLEGGLAGVYRETQYF.

This clone occurred once. V is TRBV7-2 and J is TRBJ2-3; D is unresolved. This CDR3 region has 13 residues. Germline CDR1 SGHTA, CDR2 FQGNSA. V was clipped by 1 base and J by 5 bases, with 7 bases between them. CDR3 in DNA: TGTGCCAGCAGCTTAGGGCCAAAAGATACGCAGTATTTT. Translating it yields CASSLGPKDTQYF. Supplemented by reference TRBV7-2 and TRBJ2-3, the full variable domain reads GAGVSQSPSNKVTEKGKDVELRCDPISGHTALYWYRQSLGQGLEFLIYFQGNSAPDKSGLPSDRFSAERTGGSVSTLTIQRTQQEDSAVYLCASSLGPKDTQYFGPGTRLTVL.

This sequence joins TRBV5-5 and TRBJ1-4; perhaps TRBD1 as D (5 bases). There are 15 residues in the CDR3. CDR1 and CDR2 (germline): SGHKS, YYEKEE (reference sequence). V was cut by 1 base and J by 1 base, with 8 bases left in between. CDR3 sequence (DNA): TGTGCCAGCAGCTTGTTCGGGGGAACTAATGAAAAACTGTTTTTT. This codes for CASSLFGGTNEKLFF.

The chain is built from TRBV19 and TRBJ1-6, with TRBD1 matching over 9 bases. CDR1 and CDR2 from the germline V gene are LNHDA and SQIVND (reference sequence). The CDR3 runs 13 residues. With V trimmed by 10 bases and J by 11 bases, 9 bases remained unmatched. CDR3 amino acids: CATLGQGEAPLHF. CDR3 coding DNA: TGTGCCACATTGGGACAGGGAGAAGCACCCCTCCACTTT.

The V and J genes are TRBV12-3 or TRBV12-4 and TRBJ1-4; D unresolved. The CDR3 contains 12 residues. Trimming left V 8 bases short and J 4 bases short, with 8 bases between. In DNA form, the CDR3 reads TGTGCCAGCGGCCAGTTTAATGAAAAACTGTTTTTT. Encoded protein: CASGQFNEKLFF.

This clone is a singleton in its sample. The chain couples TRBV6-6 to TRBJ1-5; unclear D gene. Trimming pared 0 bases from V and 1 base from J, leaving 7 bases between. Germline assignment: CDR1 MNHNY and CDR2 SVGAGI (reference sequence). The CDR3 extends over 15 amino acids. CDR3 sequence (DNA): TGTGCCAGCAGTTACTCGCGGCAGAGCAATCAGCCCCAGCATTTT. Translation gives CASSYSRQSNQPQHF.

V usage is TRBV5-1 and J usage is TRBJ1-4, with 8 nucleotides matching TRBD1. V was pared by 4 bases and J by 12 bases, with 8 bases of the junction left unmatched. Per germline, CDR1 SGHRS and CDR2 YFSETQ. This CDR3 contains 13 residues. The CDR3 region is CASSPQDRAELFF. The CDR3 DNA follows: TGCGCCAGCAGCCCCCAGGACAGGGCGGAACTGTTTTTT.

The rearrangement uses TRBV10-3 and TRBJ1-2; 9 bases align to TRBD1. V gave up 4 bases and J gave up 5 bases; unmatched junction bases: 11. The CDR3 is made up of 16 amino acids. Germline values: CDR1 ENHRY, CDR2 SYGVKD. Here the CDR3 reads CAISGRSGQGGYGYTF. CDR3 DNA: TGTGCCATCAGTGGAAGATCGGGACAGGGCGGGTATGGCTACACCTTC.

The genes are TRBV5-4 and TRBJ2-5; D is unclear. The length of the CDR3 is 14 residues. CDR1 is SGHNT, CDR2 YYREEE, per germline (reference sequence). V was clipped by 0 bases and J by 0 bases, with 6 bases between them. The CDR3 sequence is CASSLVGYQETQYF. As DNA, the CDR3 is TGTGCCAGCAGCTTGGTCGGGTACCAAGAGACCCAGTACTTC.

The CDR3 region is CASSINSDGGYGYTF. CDR3 coding DNA: TGTGCCAGTAGTATCAACTCGGACGGAGGTTATGGCTACACCTTC. This chain connects TRBV19 to TRBJ1-2, with unresolved D. V was pared by 3 bases and J by 5 bases, with 16 bases between. Germline assignment: CDR1 LNHDA and CDR2 SQIVND (reference sequence). There are 15 residues in the CDR3.

The chain is built from TRBV19 and TRBJ1-2, with D maybe TRBD1 (6 bases). CDR1 and CDR2 (germline): LNHDA, SQIVND (reference sequence). The CDR3 loop spans 13 amino acids. V lost 3 bases and J 8 bases, leaving 13 bases between the germline ends. CDR3 region: CASSINDRPGYTF. CDR3 nucleotides: TGTGCCAGTAGTATTAATGACAGGCCGGGCTACACCTTC. Based on the CDR3 plus reference TRBV19 and TRBJ1-2, the full variable domain is DGGITQSPKYLFRKEGQNVTLSCEQNLNHDAMYWYRQDPGQGLRLIYYSQIVNDFQKGDIAEGYSVSREKKESFPLTVTSAQKNPTAFYLCASSINDRPGYTFGSGTRLTVV.

This clone appeared a single time. V usage is TRBV11-3 and J usage is TRBJ2-1; D possibly corresponds to TRBD2 (6 bases). The V end was cut by 8 bases, the J end by 5 bases, with 13 bases between. Germline V gene lookup returns CDR1 SGHNT and CDR2 YENEEA. CDR3 length: 13 amino acids. CDR3 amino acids: CASPRRAHNEQFF. In DNA form, the CDR3 reads TGTGCCAGCCCCCGGAGGGCCCACAATGAGCAGTTCTTC.

This clone was recorded a few times. The chain combines TRBV2 with TRBJ2-1; the match to TRBD2 covers 16 bases. This CDR3 is built from 18 residues. Unmatched junction bases numbered 11, after V lost 6 bases and J lost 6 bases. Germline V gene lookup returns CDR1 SNHLY and CDR2 FYNNEI. The CDR3 protein is CASRPPGTSGRAANEQFF. CDR3 sequence (DNA): TGTGCCAGCAGGCCTCCCGGGACTAGCGGGAGGGCCGCCAATGAGCAGTTCTTC.

The chain carries TRBV7-2 and TRBJ2-2; D is possibly TRBD2 (6 bases). The germline gives CDR1 SGHTA, CDR2 FQGNSA. V lost 4 bases and J 0 bases, leaving 12 bases between the germline ends. This CDR3 spans 16 amino acids. For the CDR3, the DNA is TGTGCCAGCAGCTCAAGGGGACTGCCGAACACCGGGGAGCTGTTTTTT. It yields the protein CASSSRGLPNTGELFF.

V is TRBV4-2 and J is TRBJ1-2, with D perhaps TRBD1 (5 bases). CDR3 length equals 15 residues. The V end lost 2 bases, the J end lost 1 base, and 11 bases lay between the germline ends. Per the germline V gene, CDR1 is LGHNA and CDR2 is YNFKEQ. The CDR3 protein is CASSQTSDSNYGYTF. DNA for the CDR3: TGTGCCAGCAGCCAAACCTCCGACAGTAACTATGGCTACACCTTC.

The rearrangement joins TRBV7-9 to TRBJ1-2, with no clear D. Germline V gene sequence: CDR1 SEHNR, CDR2 FQNEAQ (reference sequence). The CDR3 is made up of 13 amino acids. Trimming stripped 2 bases from V and 0 bases from J, with 4 bases between. The CDR3 coding sequence is TGTGCCAGCAGCTTATCAGCTAACTATGGCTACACCTTC. This gives the protein CASSLSANYGYTF.